This T cell receptor beta chain appears in the sequencing data of a study of follicular helper T cells after annual influenza vaccination. Using immunoSEQ multiplex PCR, the repertoire was profiled, and TCRdb retains in-frame clones only, with some absent. The table records 13,000 or so clones, 70% to 80% of them present only once. Time point: 2015-2016 season, pre-vaccination. This clone was recorded once. Per the germline V gene, CDR1 is SGHTA and CDR2 is FQGNSA. This CDR3 is built from 14 residues. The V segment lost 5 bases and the J segment 6 bases; nucleotides outside the gene matches: 6. The clonotype originates from an adult who received the influenza vaccine. The genes are TRBV7-2 and TRBJ1-1, with 10 bases matching TRBD1. This material consisted of CXCR5+ CD38- circulating T follicular helper cells from blood, taken on the day of influenza vaccination. The subset here: circulating Tfh, non-naive CD4+CXCR5+PD-1+ (ICOS+CD38+ or ICOS-CD38-). CDR3 in amino acids: CASSHGDRGSEAFF. CDR3 bases: TGTGCCAGCAGCCACGGGGACAGGGGATCTGAAGCTTTCTTT.